These 15 T cell receptor beta chains came from one sample sequenced in a study of CD8+ T cells in alopecia areata. RNA extraction was followed by reverse transcription into cDNA, which acted as the sequencing template. Repertoires were generated with immunoSEQ multiplex PCR, while TCRdb's copy carries only in-frame clones and drops some. The sample yields roughly 260,000 clones, without any singletons. Pooled cutaneous lymph node cells were sorted using CD4, CD8alpha, NKG2D, NKG2ACE and other markers. The sample comprised CD4+ T cells sorted from a lymph node. Source of these receptors: a C3H/HeJ mouse with alopecia areata. For this strain, the MHC haplotype corresponds to H2-k.

This clone was detected many times. Genes here carry mouse names. The observed sequence ends 4 residues before the CDR3 terminus, with the missing tail filled in from the germline J gene. The chain combines TRBV17 with TRBJ2-5, with 7 bases matching TRBD1. The CDR3 loop spans 12 amino acids. Germline V gene data show CDR1 as MNHDT and CDR2 as YYDKIL. The CDR3: CASSNRGDTQYF. The sequenced part of the CDR3 DNA is TGTGCTAGCAGTAACAGGGGTGAC.

About this clone: Gene names and germline refer to mouse. Coverage ceases 4 residues before the CDR3 finishes, and the germline J gene fills in the end. Distinct nucleotide sequences in the sample also encode this CDR3. The chain has TRBV13-1 and TRBJ2-3, with D perhaps matching TRBD2 (5 bases). The V and J ends lost 7 bases and 1 base respectively, with 10 bases between them. This CDR3 has 13 residues. CDR1 NSHNY and CDR2 SYGAGN come from the germline V gene. The CDR3 protein is CASSGRGAETLYF. CDR3 DNA (partial): TGTGCCAGCTCTGGGCGGGGTGCAGAA.

This clone was detected a few times. Mouse gene names and germline throughout. The CDR3 bases that were read are TGTGCCAGCAGCCCCCACGGGGGGAACTATGCT. It yields the protein CASSPHGGNYA. Given in full, the CDR3 is CASSPHGGNYAEQFF. The V gene is TRBV5, the J gene TRBJ2-1; D possibly corresponds to TRBD2 (6 bases). The read halts 4 residues ahead of the CDR3 end, with the missing end drawn from the germline J gene. The V and J ends lost 4 bases and 1 base respectively, with 11 bases between them. This CDR3 is 15 amino acids long. CDR1 is LGHNA, CDR2 YNLKQL, per germline (reference sequence).

This clone has more than one count but fewer than ten. Mouse germline and gene names are used. The read terminates 4 residues before the CDR3 end, so the remaining end is supplied by the germline J gene. This specimen includes other DNA sequences encoding the same CDR3. The chain carries TRBV19 and TRBJ2-5; 10 bases fit TRBD1. Germline V gene sequence: CDR1 FNHDT, CDR2 SITEND (reference sequence). The CDR3 covers 13 residues. This CDR3 is CASSGTGEDTQYF. The CDR3 DNA, read in part, is TGTGCCAGCAGCGGGACAGGGGAGGAC. Supplemented by reference TRBV19 and TRBJ2-5, the full variable domain reads GGIITQTPKFLIGQEGQKLTLKCQQNFNHDTMYWYRQDSGKGLRLIYYSITENDLQKGDLSEGYDASREKKSSFSLTVTSAQKNEMAVFLCASSGTGEDTQYFGPGTRLLVL.

A note on this clone: Gene names and germline match the mouse. The sequenced fragment ends 4 residues before the CDR3 boundary, so the rest is inferred from the germline J gene. This chain joins TRBV31 and TRBJ2-1; 9 nucleotides line up with TRBD1. This CDR3 region has 14 residues. After removal of 3 bases from V and 3 bases from J, the junction contained 3 bases not matched to a gene. Germline V gene sequence: CDR1 GKSSPN, CDR2 SITVG. CDR3 bases read: TGTGCCTGGAGCTACAGGGGGCCCTATGCT. Translating gives CAWSYRGPYA. The whole CDR3 sequence reads CAWSYRGPYAEQFF.

Comments on this clone: Mouse gene names and germline throughout. The read ends 4 residues early relative to the CDR3; the germline J gene fills the gap. The chain carries TRBV5 and TRBJ2-1; 9 nucleotides line up with TRBD2. CDR3 length: 16 residues. Germline CDR1 is LGHNA and CDR2 is YNLKQL (reference sequence). CDR3 amino acids: CASSPDWGPWGAEQFF. Partial CDR3 DNA: TGTGCCAGCAGCCCCGACTGGGGGCCTTGGGGAGCT.

A few counts support this clone. Each gene name is a mouse one. The sequenced fragment ends 4 residues before the CDR3 boundary, so the rest is inferred from the germline J gene. The rearrangement joins TRBV19 to TRBJ2-7, with 9 bases matching TRBD1. J lost 3 bases, V lost 0 bases, and 1 base had no gene match. The CDR3 sequence is 14 residues long. Germline lookup yields CDR1 FNHDT and CDR2 SITEND (reference sequence). The CDR3 protein is CASSIGTGDYEQYF. The sequenced CDR3 bases are TGTGCCAGCAGTATAGGGACAGGGGACTAT.

This clone has just a few counts. All gene names here are mouse names. The read terminates 4 residues before the CDR3 end, so the remaining end is supplied by the germline J gene. Other nucleotide sequences from this sample produce the same CDR3. This rearrangement joins TRBV31 to TRBJ2-3, with TRBD2 matching over 7 bases. V gave up 0 bases and J gave up 0 bases; unmatched junction bases: 3. The CDR3 totals 15 residues. Germline assignment: CDR1 GKSSPN and CDR2 SITVG. The chain's CDR3 is CAWSLSGGSAETLYF. The DNA read from the CDR3 is TGTGCCTGGAGTCTCTCTGGGGGTAGTGCAGAA.

The table lists this clone with a few counts. Gene names follow the mouse nomenclature. The sequence runs out 4 residues before the end of the CDR3; the remainder is reconstructed from the germline J gene. Other DNA sequences in this specimen translate into the identical CDR3. The chain carries TRBV1 and TRBJ2-7, with 10 bases lining up with TRBD2. The germline CDR1 and CDR2 sequences are NSQYPW and LRSPGD (reference sequence). The CDR3 length is 15 residues. CDR3 sequence reads: CTCSADGDWGDEQYF. The sequenced part of the CDR3 DNA is TGCACCTGCAGTGCAGATGGAGACTGGGGGGAT.

A remark on this clone: Mouse germline and gene names are used. Read coverage stops 4 residues before the CDR3 terminus; the germline J gene supplies the remainder. The chain uses TRBV13-3 and TRBJ2-2, with 7 bases fitting TRBD2. V lost 6 bases to trimming and J lost 0 bases; unmatched junction nucleotides: 2. Germline values: CDR1 NNHDY, CDR2 SYVADS. The CDR3 totals 14 residues. CDR3 in amino acids: CASTGGANTGQLYF. The CDR3 bases that were read are TGTGCCAGCACTGGGGGTGCAAACACCGGG.

A few counts support this clone. All gene names here are mouse names. The sequenced fragment ends 3 residues before the CDR3 boundary, so the rest is inferred from the germline J gene. The chain links TRBV31 to TRBJ1-6, with D uncertain. TRBJ1-6 is placed among ORFs of uncertain function. CDR3 length: 13 amino acids. Germline CDR1 and CDR2: GKSSPN and SITVG. With 3 bases removed from V and 3 bases from J, the gap between germline ends came to 6 bases. Partial CDR3 DNA: TGTGCCTGGAGCGACAACTATAATTCGCCC. Translation: CAWSDNYNSP. The whole CDR3 protein reads CAWSDNYNSPLYF.

This clone was observed a few times. Gene names refer to mouse genes. With the read ending 4 residues before the CDR3 end, the germline J gene is used to fill in that end. This chain connects TRBV5 to TRBJ2-3; 10 bases are shared with TRBD2. CDR3 length equals 15 residues. Germline V gene data show CDR1 as LGHNA and CDR2 as YNLKQL (reference sequence). The CDR3 protein is CASSQDWGGLETLYF. The part of the CDR3 DNA that was read is TGTGCCAGCAGCCAAGACTGGGGGGGCTTAGAA.

As for this clone: All gene names here are mouse names. The CDR3 goes on 4 residues after the read ends, and that part is filled in from the germline J gene. The V and J genes are TRBV5 and TRBJ2-7, with 11 bases matching TRBD2. Germline assignment: CDR1 LGHNA and CDR2 YNLKQL (reference sequence). The CDR3 covers 15 residues. CDR3 bases read: TGTGCCAGCAGCCCCCGGGACTGGGGGATATAT. It translates to CASSPRDWGIY. The whole CDR3 reads CASSPRDWGIYEQYF.

With regard to this clone: The listed genes are named as in mouse. The observed sequence ends 4 residues before the CDR3 terminus, with the missing tail filled in from the germline J gene. The chain couples TRBV17 to TRBJ2-7, with 9 bases lining up with TRBD2. Trimming removed 5 bases from V and 3 bases from J; junction bases left unmatched: 5. This CDR3 is 14 amino acids long. In germline, CDR1 is MNHDT, CDR2 YYDKIL. CDR3 DNA, as far as it was read: TGTGCTAGCAGTCCCCGGGACTGGGTCTAT. It is translated as CASSPRDWVY. The whole CDR3 region reads CASSPRDWVYEQYF.

Regarding this clone: Mouse gene names apply. With the read ending 4 residues before the CDR3 end, the germline J gene is used to fill in that end. The rearrangement joins TRBV1 to TRBJ2-5; TRBD2 matches 8 bases. The CDR3 contains 16 residues. The J segment lost 3 bases and the V segment lost 0 bases, leaving 5 bases of the junction unmatched. Per the germline V gene, CDR1 is NSQYPW and CDR2 is LRSPGD (reference sequence). The CDR3 DNA, read in part, is TGCACCTGCAGTGCAGATTGGGGGGGGAGGCAAGAC. It is translated as CTCSADWGGRQD. Given in full, the CDR3 is CTCSADWGGRQDTQYF. Filled out from reference TRBV1 and TRBJ2-5, the complete variable domain reads VTLLEQNPRWRLVPRGQAVNLRCILKNSQYPWMSWYQQDLQKQLQWLFTLRSPGDKEVKSLPGADYLATRVTDTELRLQVANMSQGRTLYCTCSADWGGRQDTQYFGPGTRLLVL.